The sequence of this TCR beta chain was determined in a study of blood T cells in healthy people across ages. The use of a sample-barcoded 5' primer and a J-beta primer mix characterized a second PCR of roughly 6 to 12 cycles. TCRdb fed the 5' RACE reads into MiXCR, producing one record per CDR3 protein. The data contain roughly 1,500,000 distinct CDR3 sequences, around two fifths of them singletons. The CDR3 is made up of 13 amino acids. Trimming stripped 4 bases from V and 0 bases from J, with 10 bases between. CDR1 is DFQATT, CDR2 SNEGSKA, per germline (reference sequence). This clonotype came up a few times.

Sample: blood. This TCR came from a woman younger than 30 in good health. The chain couples TRBV20-1 to TRBJ2-7; D unresolved. CDR3 loop: CSATSRASYEQYF. The CDR3 DNA reads TGCAGTGCTACTTCTCGGGCCTCCTACGAGCAGTACTTC.